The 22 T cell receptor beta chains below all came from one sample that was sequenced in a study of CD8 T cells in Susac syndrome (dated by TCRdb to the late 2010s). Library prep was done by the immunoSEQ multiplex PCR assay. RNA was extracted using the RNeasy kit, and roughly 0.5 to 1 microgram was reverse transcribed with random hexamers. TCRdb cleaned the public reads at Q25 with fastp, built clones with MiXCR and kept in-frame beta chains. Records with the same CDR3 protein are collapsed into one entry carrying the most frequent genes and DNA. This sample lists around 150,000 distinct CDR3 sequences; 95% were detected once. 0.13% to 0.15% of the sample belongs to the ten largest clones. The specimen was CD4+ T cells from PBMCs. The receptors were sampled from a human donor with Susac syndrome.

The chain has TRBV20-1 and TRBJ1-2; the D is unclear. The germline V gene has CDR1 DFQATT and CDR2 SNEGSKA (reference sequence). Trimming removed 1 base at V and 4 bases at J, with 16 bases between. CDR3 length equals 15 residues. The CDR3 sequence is CSARASPQPRYGYTF. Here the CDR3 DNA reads TGCAGTGCTAGAGCCTCACCACAACCCCGCTATGGCTACACCTTC.

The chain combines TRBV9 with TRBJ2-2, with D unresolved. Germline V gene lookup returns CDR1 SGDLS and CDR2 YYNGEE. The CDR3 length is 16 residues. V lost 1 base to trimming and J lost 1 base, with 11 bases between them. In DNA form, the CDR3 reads TGTGCCAGCAGCGTATCCTCGACTCTGAACACCGGGGAGCTGTTTTTT. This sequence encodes CASSVSSTLNTGELFF.

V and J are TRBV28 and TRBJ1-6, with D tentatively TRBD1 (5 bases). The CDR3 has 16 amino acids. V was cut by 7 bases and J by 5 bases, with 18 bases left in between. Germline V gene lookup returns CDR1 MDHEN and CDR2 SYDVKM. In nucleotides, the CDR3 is TGTGCCAGCATCATAGGCGGGGGAATTGATAATTCACCCCTCCACTTT. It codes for CASIIGGGIDNSPLHF.

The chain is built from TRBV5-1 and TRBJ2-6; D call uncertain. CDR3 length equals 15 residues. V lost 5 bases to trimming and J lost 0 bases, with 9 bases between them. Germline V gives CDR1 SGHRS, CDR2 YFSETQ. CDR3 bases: TGCGCCAGCAGTTTCACCTACTCTGGGGCCAACGTCCTGACTTTC. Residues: CASSFTYSGANVLTF.

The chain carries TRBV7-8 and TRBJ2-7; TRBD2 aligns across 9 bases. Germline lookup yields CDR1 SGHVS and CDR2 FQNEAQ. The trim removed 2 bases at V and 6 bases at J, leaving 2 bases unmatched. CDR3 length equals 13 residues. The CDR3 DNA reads TGTGCCAGCAGCTTAATACTAGCGGGCGAGCAGTACTTC. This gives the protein CASSLILAGEQYF.

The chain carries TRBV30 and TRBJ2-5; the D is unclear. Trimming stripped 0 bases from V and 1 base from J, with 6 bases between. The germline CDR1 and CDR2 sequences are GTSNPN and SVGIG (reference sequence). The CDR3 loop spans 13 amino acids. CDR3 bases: TGTGCCTGGAGTGTACAATTCCAAGAGACCCAGTACTTC. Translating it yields CAWSVQFQETQYF. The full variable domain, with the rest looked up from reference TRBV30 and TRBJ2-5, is SQTIHQWPATLVQPVGSPLSLECTVEGTSNPNLYWYRQAAGRGLQLLFYSVGIGQISSEVPQNLSASRPQDRQFILSSKKLLLSDSGFYLCAWSVQFQETQYFGPGTRLLVL.

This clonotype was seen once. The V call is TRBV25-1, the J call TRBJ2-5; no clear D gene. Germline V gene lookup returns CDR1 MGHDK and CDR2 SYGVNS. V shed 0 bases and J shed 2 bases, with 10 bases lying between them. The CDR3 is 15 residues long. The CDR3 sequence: CASSEYKLRQETQYF. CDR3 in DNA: TGTGCCAGCAGTGAATACAAGTTACGGCAAGAGACCCAGTACTTC.

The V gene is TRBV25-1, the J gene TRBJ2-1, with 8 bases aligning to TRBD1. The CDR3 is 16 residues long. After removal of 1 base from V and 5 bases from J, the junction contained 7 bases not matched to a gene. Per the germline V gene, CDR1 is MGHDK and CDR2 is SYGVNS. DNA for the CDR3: TGTGCCAGCAGTGAATTTTTTGGACAGGGCGACAATGAGCAGTTCTTC. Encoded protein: CASSEFFGQGDNEQFF.

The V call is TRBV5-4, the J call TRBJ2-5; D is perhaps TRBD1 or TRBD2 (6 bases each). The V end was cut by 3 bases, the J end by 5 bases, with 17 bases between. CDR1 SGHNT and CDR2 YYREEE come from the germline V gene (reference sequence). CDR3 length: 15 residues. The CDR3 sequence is CASSSAEGGQETQYF. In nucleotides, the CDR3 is TGTGCCAGCAGCTCAGCGGAGGGGGGTCAGGAGACCCAGTACTTC.

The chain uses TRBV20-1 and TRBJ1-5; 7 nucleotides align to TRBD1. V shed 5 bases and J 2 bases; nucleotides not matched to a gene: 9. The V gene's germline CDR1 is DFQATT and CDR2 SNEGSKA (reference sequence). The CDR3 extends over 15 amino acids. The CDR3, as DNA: TGCAGTGCTCTCGTCGAGACAGGGCGCAATCAGCCCCAGCATTTT. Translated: CSALVETGRNQPQHF.

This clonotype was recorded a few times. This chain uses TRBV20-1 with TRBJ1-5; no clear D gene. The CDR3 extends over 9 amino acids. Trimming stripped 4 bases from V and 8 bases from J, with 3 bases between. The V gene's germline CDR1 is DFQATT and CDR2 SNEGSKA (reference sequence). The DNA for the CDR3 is TGCAGTGCTAAGAAGCCCCAGCATTTT. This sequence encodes CSAKKPQHF.

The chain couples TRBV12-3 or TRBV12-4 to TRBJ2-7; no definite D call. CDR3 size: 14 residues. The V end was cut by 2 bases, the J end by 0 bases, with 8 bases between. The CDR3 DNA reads TGTGCCAGCAGTTTAAGTGGTTTCTCCTACGAGCAGTACTTC. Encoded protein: CASSLSGFSYEQYF.

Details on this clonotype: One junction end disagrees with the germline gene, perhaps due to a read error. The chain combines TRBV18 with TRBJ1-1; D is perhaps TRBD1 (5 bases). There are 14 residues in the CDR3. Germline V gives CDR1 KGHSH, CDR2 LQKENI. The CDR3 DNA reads TGTGCCAGCTCACCTGGGGCACCGAACACTGAAGTTTTCTTT. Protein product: CASSPGAPNTEVFF.

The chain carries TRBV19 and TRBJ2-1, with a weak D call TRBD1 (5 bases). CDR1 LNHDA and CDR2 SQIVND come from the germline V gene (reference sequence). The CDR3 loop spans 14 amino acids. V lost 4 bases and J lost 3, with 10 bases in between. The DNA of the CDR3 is TGTGCCAGTAGTAGTAAGGGGATCTACAATGAGCAGTTCTTC. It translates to CASSSKGIYNEQFF. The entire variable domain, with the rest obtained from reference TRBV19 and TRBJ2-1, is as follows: DGGITQSPKYLFRKEGQNVTLSCEQNLNHDAMYWYRQDPGQGLRLIYYSQIVNDFQKGDIAEGYSVSREKKESFPLTVTSAQKNPTAFYLCASSSKGIYNEQFFGPGTRLTVL.

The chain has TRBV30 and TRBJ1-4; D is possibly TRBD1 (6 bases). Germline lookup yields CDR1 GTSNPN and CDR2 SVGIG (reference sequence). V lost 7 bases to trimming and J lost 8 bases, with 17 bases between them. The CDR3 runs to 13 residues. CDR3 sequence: CASNRDVGEKLFF. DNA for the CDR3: TGTGCCTCAAACAGGGATGTCGGCGAAAAACTGTTTTTT.

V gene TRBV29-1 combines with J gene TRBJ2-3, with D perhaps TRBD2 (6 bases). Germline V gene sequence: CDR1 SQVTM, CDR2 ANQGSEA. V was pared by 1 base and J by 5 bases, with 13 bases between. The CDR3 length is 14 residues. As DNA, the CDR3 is TGCAGCGTTGAAGGGGACGGGAGTGGAGATACGCAGTATTTT. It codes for CSVEGDGSGDTQYF.

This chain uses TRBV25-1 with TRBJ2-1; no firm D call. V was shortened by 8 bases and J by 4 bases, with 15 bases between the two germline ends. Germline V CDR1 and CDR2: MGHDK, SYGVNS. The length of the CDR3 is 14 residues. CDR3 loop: CASGAPDAYNEQFF. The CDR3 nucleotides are TGTGCCAGCGGAGCTCCGGACGCGTACAATGAGCAGTTCTTC.

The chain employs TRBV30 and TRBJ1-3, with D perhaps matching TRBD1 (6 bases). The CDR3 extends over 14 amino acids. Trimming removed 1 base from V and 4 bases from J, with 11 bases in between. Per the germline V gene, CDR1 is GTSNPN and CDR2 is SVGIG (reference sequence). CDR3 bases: TGTGCCTGGAGTGGCGGGACACAAGGAAACACCATATATTTT. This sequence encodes CAWSGGTQGNTIYF.

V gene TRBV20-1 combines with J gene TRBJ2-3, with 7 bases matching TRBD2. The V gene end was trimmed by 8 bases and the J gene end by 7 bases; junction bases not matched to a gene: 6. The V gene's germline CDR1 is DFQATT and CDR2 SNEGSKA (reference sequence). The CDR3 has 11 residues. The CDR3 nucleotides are TGCAGTCTCTTCGGGGGGAATACGCAGTATTTT. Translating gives CSLFGGNTQYF.

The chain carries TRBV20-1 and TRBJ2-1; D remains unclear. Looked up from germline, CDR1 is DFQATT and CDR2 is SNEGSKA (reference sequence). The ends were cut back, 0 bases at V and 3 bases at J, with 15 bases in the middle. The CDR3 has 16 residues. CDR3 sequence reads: CSARDLRGRNYNEQFF. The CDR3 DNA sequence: TGCAGTGCTAGAGACCTGCGCGGCCGCAACTACAATGAGCAGTTCTTC.

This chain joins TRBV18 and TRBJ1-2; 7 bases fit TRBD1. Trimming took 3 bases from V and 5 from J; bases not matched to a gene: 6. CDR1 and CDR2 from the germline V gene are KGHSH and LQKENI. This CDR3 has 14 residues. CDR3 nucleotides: TGTGCCAGCTCACCTGGGACAGCGGTGTATGGCTACACCTTC. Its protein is CASSPGTAVYGYTF. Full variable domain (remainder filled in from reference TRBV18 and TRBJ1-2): NAGVMQNPRHLVRRRGQEARLRCSPMKGHSHVYWYRQLPEEGLKFMVYLQKENIIDESGMPKERFSAEFPKEGPSILRIQQVVRGDSAAYFCASSPGTAVYGYTFGSGTRLTVV.

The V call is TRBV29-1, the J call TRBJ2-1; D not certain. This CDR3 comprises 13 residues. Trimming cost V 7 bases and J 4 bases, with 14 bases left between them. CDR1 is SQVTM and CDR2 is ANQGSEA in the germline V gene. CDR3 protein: CSASSAAYNEQFF. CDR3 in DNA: TGCAGCGCTTCTTCGGCCGCATACAATGAGCAGTTCTTC.